Below are 7 T cell receptor beta chains sequenced from a single sample in a study of T cell responses to AZD1222 COVID-19 vaccine. Repertoires were generated with immunoSEQ multiplex PCR, while TCRdb's copy carries only in-frame clones and drops some. The top ten hold 3% to 4% of the sample, which has about 100,000 clones, 86% seen once. Sample: peripheral blood, taken on day 0 of AZD1222 vaccination. The receptors come from an adult in good health.

This chain uses TRBV6-1 with TRBJ1-1, with D perhaps TRBD1 (6 bases). Germline CDR1 and CDR2: MNHNS and SASEGT. V was pared by 3 bases and J by 0 bases, with 11 bases between. The CDR3 has 15 amino acids. The CDR3 region is CASSDRGAMNTEAFF. CDR3 sequence (DNA): TGTGCCAGCAGTGACAGGGGTGCCATGAACACTGAAGCTTTCTTT.

V is TRBV6-5 and J is TRBJ1-5, with TRBD1 matching over 7 bases. V was clipped by 7 bases and J by 7 bases; unmatched bases: 7. Germline assignment: CDR1 MNHEY and CDR2 SVGAGI. The CDR3 has 13 amino acids. CDR3 sequence: CASKAGGRQPQHF. CDR3 coding DNA: TGTGCCAGCAAGGCAGGGGGTAGGCAGCCCCAGCATTTT.

The V call is TRBV19, the J call TRBJ1-4, with 7 bases that match TRBD1. The CDR3 length is 16 residues. In germline, CDR1 is LNHDA, CDR2 SQIVND (reference sequence). Unmatched junction bases numbered 10, after V lost 5 bases and J lost 4 bases. CDR3 coding DNA: TGTGCCAGTAGTTCACACCGGACAGGATTTAATGAAAAACTGTTTTTT. It specifies CASSSHRTGFNEKLFF. The full variable domain, its missing parts supplied by reference TRBV19 and TRBJ1-4, is DGGITQSPKYLFRKEGQNVTLSCEQNLNHDAMYWYRQDPGQGLRLIYYSQIVNDFQKGDIAEGYSVSREKKESFPLTVTSAQKNPTAFYLCASSSHRTGFNEKLFFGSGTQLSVL.

The J gene is TRBJ2-7, the V gene TRBV9; the D is unclear. Trimming shortened V by 4 bases and J by 3 bases, and 14 bases separated the two germline ends. The CDR3 has 14 residues. Germline V lookup: CDR1 SGDLS, CDR2 YYNGEE. The CDR3 nucleotides read TGTGCCAGCAGCCCCACTGAGAACAACTACGAGCAGTACTTC. It translates to CASSPTENNYEQYF.

The chain recombines TRBV5-1 with TRBJ2-3, with a weak D call TRBD1 (6 bases). V lost 4 bases to trimming and J lost 4 bases, with 13 bases between them. This CDR3 comprises 14 residues. Germline V gene data show CDR1 as SGHRS and CDR2 as YFSETQ. The CDR3 DNA reads TGCGCCAGCAGCCAGGGAGCAGGGGCAGATACGCAGTATTTT. Amino acid sequence: CASSQGAGADTQYF.

This chain uses TRBV14 with TRBJ2-3; tentative D call: TRBD1 (5 bases). Looked up from germline, CDR1 is SGHDN and CDR2 is FVKESK. Trimming shortened V by 4 bases and J by 5 bases, and 13 bases separated the two germline ends. The CDR3 is 14 residues long. CDR3 region: CASSPNPQGDTQYF. As DNA, the CDR3 is TGTGCCAGCAGCCCCAATCCGCAGGGAGATACGCAGTATTTT.

V usage is TRBV5-1 and J usage is TRBJ1-4; no clear D gene. Trimming took 7 bases from V and 5 from J, leaving 15 bases between them. Per the germline V gene, CDR1 is SGHRS and CDR2 is YFSETQ. The CDR3 is 14 amino acids. DNA for the CDR3: TGCGCCAGCGGCTACTGGGGATTGAATGAAAAACTGTTTTTT. Amino acid sequence: CASGYWGLNEKLFF.